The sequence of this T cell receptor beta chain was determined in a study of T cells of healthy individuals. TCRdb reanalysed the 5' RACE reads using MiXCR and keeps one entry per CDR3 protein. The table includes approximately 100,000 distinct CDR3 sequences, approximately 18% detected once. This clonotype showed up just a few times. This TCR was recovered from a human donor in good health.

The CDR3 reads CASARLQREDTQYF. The CDR3 DNA reads TGTGCCAGCGCCCGATTACAGCGGGAAGATACGCAGTATTTT. The chain employs TRBV28 and TRBJ2-3, with TRBD2 identical over 7 bases. The CDR3 extends over 14 amino acids. Germline-derived CDR1 and CDR2 are MDHEN and SYDVKM. The trim removed 8 bases at V and 5 bases at J, leaving 10 bases unmatched.